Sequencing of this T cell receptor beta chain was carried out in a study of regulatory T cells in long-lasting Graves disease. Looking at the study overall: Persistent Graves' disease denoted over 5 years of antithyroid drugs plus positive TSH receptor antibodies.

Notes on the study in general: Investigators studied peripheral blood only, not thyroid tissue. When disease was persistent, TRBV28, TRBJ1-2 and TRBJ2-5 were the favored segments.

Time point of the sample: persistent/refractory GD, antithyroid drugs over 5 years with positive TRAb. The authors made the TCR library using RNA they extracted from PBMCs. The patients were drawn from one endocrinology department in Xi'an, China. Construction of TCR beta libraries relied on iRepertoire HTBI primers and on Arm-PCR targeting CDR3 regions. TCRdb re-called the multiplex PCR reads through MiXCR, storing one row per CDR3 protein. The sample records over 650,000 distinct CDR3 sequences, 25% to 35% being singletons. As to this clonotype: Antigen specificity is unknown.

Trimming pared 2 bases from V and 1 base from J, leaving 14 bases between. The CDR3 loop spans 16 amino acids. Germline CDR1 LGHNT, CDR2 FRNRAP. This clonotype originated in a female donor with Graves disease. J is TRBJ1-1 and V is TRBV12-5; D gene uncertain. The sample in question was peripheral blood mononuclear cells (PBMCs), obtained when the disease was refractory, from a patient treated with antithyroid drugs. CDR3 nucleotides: TGTGCTAGTGGTTTGAGTCCTGGGCAGACGAACACTGAAGCTTTCTTT. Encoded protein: CASGLSPGQTNTEAFF.